Shown below are 29 T cell receptor beta chains from a single sample sequenced in a study of CD8 T cells in Susac syndrome. Random hexamers were used to reverse transcribe the RNA input (roughly 0.5 to 1 ug). From the immunoSEQ multiplex PCR reads, TCRdb called clonotypes with MiXCR, one entry per CDR3 protein. The sample yields about 100,000 distinct CDR3 sequences, roughly 96% seen once. Sequenced: CD8+ T cells from PBMCs. These receptors were obtained from a human donor with Susac syndrome.

This sequence joins TRBV7-9 and TRBJ2-7; D is possibly TRBD2 (6 bases). V lost 5 bases to trimming and J lost 5 bases, with 16 bases between them. This CDR3 has 14 amino acids. The germline gives CDR1 SEHNR, CDR2 FQNEAQ (reference sequence). CDR3 sequence reads: CASSPAASVNEQYF. CDR3 nucleotide sequence: TGTGCCAGCAGCCCCGCGGCTAGCGTGAACGAGCAGTACTTC.

The chain couples TRBV13 to TRBJ2-7, with 10 bases identical to TRBD1. J was trimmed by 5 bases and V by 4 bases; bases with no gene match: 5. Germline V lookup: CDR1 PRHDT, CDR2 FYEKMQ (reference sequence). The CDR3 covers 14 residues. CDR3 nucleotide sequence: TGTGCCAGCAGCTCGAGACAGGGGGCCGACGAGCAGTACTTC. This encodes CASSSRQGADEQYF.

The chain is built from TRBV29-1 and TRBJ1-1; a possible D gene is TRBD1 (5 bases). CDR1 and CDR2 from the germline V gene are SQVTM and ANQGSEA. The V and J ends lost 2 bases and 0 bases respectively, with 16 bases between them. This CDR3 region has 16 residues. Here the CDR3 DNA reads TGCAGCGTTGAACCGACGGGGGAGGGTCTGAACACTGAAGCTTTCTTT. It encodes CSVEPTGEGLNTEAFF.

The CDR3 here is CSVGITGTGTDTQYF. The CDR3 DNA follows: TGCAGCGTCGGAATAACCGGGACAGGCACAGATACGCAGTATTTT. The chain couples TRBV29-1 to TRBJ2-3, with TRBD1 matching over 7 bases. The germline V gene encodes CDR1 SQVTM and CDR2 ANQGSEA. The V and J ends lost 6 bases and 1 base, in that order; junction bases with no gene match: 10. The CDR3 runs 15 residues.

V usage is TRBV28 and J usage is TRBJ2-1; D gene unclear. V shed 2 bases and J shed 8 bases, with 7 bases lying between them. The length of the CDR3 is 12 residues. In germline, CDR1 is MDHEN, CDR2 SYDVKM. CDR3 sequence (DNA): TGTGCCAGCAGTTTACCCCTTTATGAGCAGTTCTTC. This encodes CASSLPLYEQFF.

The V and J genes are TRBV27 and TRBJ2-5, with D possibly being TRBD1 (5 bases). This CDR3 has 17 amino acids. CDR1 and CDR2 (germline): MNHEY, SMNVEV (reference sequence). Trimming shortened V by 3 bases and J by 5 bases, and 22 bases separated the two germline ends. The CDR3 reads CASSFIPPSSGHETQYF. The CDR3, as DNA: TGTGCCAGCAGTTTCATTCCCCCATCTTCAGGGCACGAGACCCAGTACTTC.

V gene TRBV19 combines with J gene TRBJ1-5; D remains unclear. The V end was cut by 5 bases, the J end by 9 bases, with 5 bases between. The CDR3 consists of 10 residues. The germline V gene has CDR1 LNHDA and CDR2 SQIVND (reference sequence). The CDR3 bases are TGTGCCAGTAGTCCCGTGCCCCAGCATTTT. It encodes CASSPVPQHF.

This chain links TRBV6-2 or TRBV6-3 with TRBJ1-3; D gene unclear. Germline lookup yields CDR1 MNHEY and CDR2 SVGEGT. The CDR3 loop spans 14 amino acids. Trimming stripped 2 bases from V and 1 base from J, with 6 bases between. Here the CDR3 reads CASSYTGSGNTIYF. In nucleotides, the CDR3 is TGTGCCAGCAGTTACACTGGGTCTGGAAACACCATATATTTT.

This clonotype showed up just once. The chain uses TRBV21-1 and TRBJ2-7. TRBV21-1 is recorded as a pseudogene. This CDR3 is 14 amino acids long. The CDR3 protein is CASSKWNNTYEQYF. The CDR3, as DNA: TGTGCCAGCAGCAAATGGAACAACACCTACGAGCAGTACTTC.

The CDR3 loop reads CASSPWTGNTGELFF. DNA for the CDR3: TGCGCCAGCAGCCCATGGACAGGGAACACCGGGGAGCTGTTTTTT. The chain carries TRBV5-1 and TRBJ2-2, with 7 positions matching TRBD1. Germline assignment: CDR1 SGHRS and CDR2 YFSETQ. This CDR3 is built from 15 residues. With 4 bases clipped from V and 1 base from J, the junction kept 4 bases outside the gene matches.

The chain carries TRBV4-1 and TRBJ2-1, with no clear D. V lost 4 bases and J 3 bases, leaving 7 bases between the germline ends. CDR1 and CDR2 from the germline V gene are MGHRA and YSYEKL. There are 13 residues in the CDR3. The CDR3 DNA sequence: TGCGCCAGCAGCCCTTACAACTACAATGAGCAGTTCTTC. Translating gives CASSPYNYNEQFF.

This chain links TRBV7-9 with TRBJ1-2; 7 nucleotides match TRBD1. Germline assignment: CDR1 SEHNR and CDR2 FQNEAQ (reference sequence). The junction had 3 bases not matched to a gene; V was cut back by 1 base and J by 7 bases. There are 13 residues in the CDR3. CDR3 region: CASSLGGQSGYTF. The DNA for the CDR3 is TGTGCCAGCAGCTTAGGGGGACAGAGTGGCTACACCTTC.

V and J are TRBV9 and TRBJ1-2; possibly TRBD1 for D (6 bases). V lost 3 bases and J lost 3, with 15 bases in between. Germline-derived CDR1 and CDR2 are SGDLS and YYNGEE. This CDR3 has 15 amino acids. CDR3 in amino acids: CASSENRAGDYGYTF. The CDR3 region has the DNA TGTGCCAGCAGCGAGAACAGGGCTGGAGACTATGGCTACACCTTC.

The rearrangement joins TRBV29-1 to TRBJ2-5; D is unclear. The CDR3 has 16 amino acids. Trimming pared 5 bases from V and 2 bases from J, leaving 21 bases between. Per the germline V gene, CDR1 is SQVTM and CDR2 is ANQGSEA. In DNA, the CDR3 is TGCAGCGTTAATGGATTACTGCTGGTTTCGCAAGAGACCCAGTACTTC. Its protein product is CSVNGLLLVSQETQYF.

V gene TRBV4-1 combines with J gene TRBJ2-7; perhaps TRBD1 as D (5 bases). The germline V gene encodes CDR1 MGHRA and CDR2 YSYEKL. The CDR3 is 14 amino acids. The V end was cut by 2 bases, the J end by 3 bases, with 11 bases between. The CDR3, as DNA: TGCGCCAGCAGCCAAAAAGGGGTGGACTACGAGCAGTACTTC. This sequence encodes CASSQKGVDYEQYF.

V is TRBV12-3 or TRBV12-4 and J is TRBJ2-1; D call uncertain. V dropped 6 bases and J dropped 9 bases, with 9 bases sitting between them. This CDR3 is built from 11 residues. As DNA, the CDR3 is TGTGCCAGCAGAGTGATGGGTGAGCAGTTCTTC. Protein: CASRVMGEQFF.

V and J are TRBV20-1 and TRBJ2-3; 10 positions match TRBD2. Germline lookup yields CDR1 DFQATT and CDR2 SNEGSKA (reference sequence). CDR3 size: 15 residues. J lost 4 bases, V lost 5 bases, and 9 bases had no gene match. CDR3 sequence (DNA): TGCAGTGCTCGCCTTGGAGCGGGGGGGCCAGATACGCAGTATTTT. Its translation: CSARLGAGGPDTQYF.

The V call is TRBV18, the J call TRBJ1-2; 8 bases line up with TRBD1. V trimming: 5 bases; J trimming: 3 bases; junction bases outside the gene matches: 2. Germline V gene lookup returns CDR1 KGHSH and CDR2 LQKENI. This CDR3 has 13 residues. The CDR3 spells CASSADRDYGYTF. CDR3 DNA sequence: TGTGCCAGCTCAGCGGACAGGGACTATGGCTACACCTTC.

The chain has TRBV13 and TRBJ2-7; D is tentatively TRBD1 or TRBD2 (6 bases each). Germline values: CDR1 PRHDT, CDR2 FYEKMQ (reference sequence). The CDR3 length is 14 residues. V was cut by 0 bases and J by 4 bases, with 10 bases left in between. This CDR3 is CASSLGGGAYEQYF. CDR3 coding DNA: TGTGCCAGCAGCTTAGGGGGGGGCGCATACGAGCAGTACTTC.

This clonotype is a singleton in its sample. The chain has TRBV4-1 and TRBJ2-7; perhaps TRBD1 as D (7 bases). The germline CDR1 and CDR2 sequences are MGHRA and YSYEKL. The CDR3 runs 14 residues. V lost 4 bases and J 2 bases, leaving 12 bases between the germline ends. Written as DNA, the CDR3 is TGCGCCAGCAGCCGATCAGGGGGGACCTACGAGCAGTACTTC. Amino acid sequence: CASSRSGGTYEQYF.

This clonotype was found once. The genes are TRBV19 and TRBJ2-3; possible D gene TRBD2, 6 bases. The CDR3 is 13 amino acids. Germline V CDR1 and CDR2: LNHDA, SQIVND (reference sequence). V was pared by 5 bases and J by 5 bases, with 11 bases between. CDR3 amino acids: CASSRGTGDTQYF. CDR3 coding DNA: TGTGCCAGTAGTCGCGGGACTGGAGATACGCAGTATTTT.

The gene calls are TRBV25-1 and TRBJ1-1, with 9 bases identical to TRBD1. Germline V lookup: CDR1 MGHDK, CDR2 SYGVNS. Trimming cost V 5 bases and J 0 bases; bases outside gene matches: 7. The CDR3 runs 16 residues. The CDR3 DNA reads as TGTGCCAGCAGTCCCGGGACAGGGCCGATGAACACTGAAGCTTTCTTT. This translates into CASSPGTGPMNTEAFF.

The rearrangement joins TRBV24-1 to TRBJ1-5; D remains ambiguous. V was cut by 3 bases and J by 0 bases, with 5 bases left in between. Germline V lookup: CDR1 KGHDR, CDR2 SFDVKD. This CDR3 region has 14 residues. The DNA of the CDR3 is TGTGCCACCAGTGATGGCAGTAGCAATCAGCCCCAGCATTTT. Amino acids: CATSDGSSNQPQHF.

The chain joins TRBV29-1 to TRBJ1-2; tentative D call: TRBD1 (6 bases). Looked up from germline, CDR1 is SQVTM and CDR2 is ANQGSEA. The V end lost 0 bases, the J end lost 5 bases, and 10 bases lay between the germline ends. The CDR3 sequence is 13 residues long. In DNA form, the CDR3 reads TGCAGCGTTGAAGATCAGGGGTTTTATGGCTACACCTTC. Translation gives CSVEDQGFYGYTF.

This clonotype was detected only once. The chain has TRBV5-6 and TRBJ2-5; D uncertain. The V and J ends lost 0 bases and 1 base respectively, with 10 bases between them. This CDR3 is 15 amino acids long. CDR1 SGHDT and CDR2 YYEEEE come from the germline V gene. CDR3 loop: CASSLDLEIQETQYF. CDR3 nucleotides: TGTGCCAGCAGCTTGGACCTCGAGATCCAAGAGACCCAGTACTTC.

The chain links TRBV12-3 or TRBV12-4 to TRBJ1-6; 10 bases line up with TRBD1. J gave up 7 bases and V 4 bases, and 4 bases lay outside the gene matches. The CDR3 length is 15 residues. This CDR3 reads CASSSGQGRNSPLHF. DNA of the CDR3: TGTGCCAGCAGTTCGGGACAGGGGAGGAATTCACCCCTCCACTTT.

The chain recombines TRBV18 with TRBJ2-1, with D perhaps matching TRBD1 (6 bases). This CDR3 spans 13 amino acids. Germline lookup yields CDR1 KGHSH and CDR2 LQKENI. Trimming pared 3 bases from V and 7 bases from J, leaving 10 bases between. The CDR3, as DNA: TGTGCCAGCTCACCCCAACAGGGTAATGAGCAGTTCTTC. Protein: CASSPQQGNEQFF.

The chain uses TRBV9 and TRBJ2-3; possible D gene TRBD2, 7 bases. Trimming shortened V by 2 bases and J by 2 bases, and 18 bases separated the two germline ends. This CDR3 comprises 17 residues. In germline, CDR1 is SGDLS, CDR2 YYNGEE. CDR3 coding DNA: TGTGCCAGCAGCGTGGGAGGGGGGGCTTCCCCCACAGATACGCAGTATTTT. Translated: CASSVGGGASPTDTQYF.

The V call is TRBV12-3 or TRBV12-4, the J call TRBJ1-5; no reliable D call. V was clipped by 1 base and J by 9 bases, with 10 bases between them. The CDR3 covers 13 residues. The CDR3 DNA sequence: TGTGCCAGCAGTTTAGACCCCAATGCGCCCCAGCATTTT. The encoded protein is CASSLDPNAPQHF.